The sequence of this TCR beta chain was determined in a study of blood T cell repertoires in COVID-19 (dated by TCRdb to the early 2020s). At the level of the whole study: The collaborator samples originated in the United States, Italy and Spain and spanned the acute and convalescent phases of COVID-19. The repertoires were made available in a free public database intended to serve as a resource for research on the immune response to SARS-CoV-2. Where HLA class I and class II types were available, the types were taken from metadata supplied by the sample provider, not from assay-based typing. The prospective study material was composed of cDNA or gDNA derived from T cells, B-cell-depleted T cells, or PBMCs. Nearly every sample came with metadata listing a de-identified subject ID, COVID-19 status, age in years and sex. Samples came from the ongoing ImmuneRACE study (first 160 participants) plus 1,254 subjects from 6 global collaborators. The dataset comprised deeply sampled blood TCRbeta repertoires from subjects exposed to, actively infected with, or recovered from COVID-19. Findings and caveats that apply to the study as a whole: Clinical and demographic metadata were provided uncurated, with the amount varying by source and participant.

From the germline V gene, CDR1 is MNHEY and CDR2 is SVGEGT. V ends up 0 bases short and J 5 bases short, with an unmatched junction base count of 1. From its cysteine to its phenylalanine, the CDR3 spans 15 amino acids. Only CDR3 DNA remains: 45 bases, in frame from the first base. Participants in the prospective study were aged 18 to 89 years, lived in approximately 26 United States geographic areas, and enrolled through a virtual design. In the prospective study, cohorts were assigned on the basis of participant-reported clinical history obtained from a screening survey and a study questionnaire. Recovered participants in ImmuneRACE Cohort 3 were defined by two consecutive negative NP/OP PCR tests, clearance by a healthcare professional, or resolution of symptoms. Mobile phlebotomists in the prospective study collected whole blood, serum and a nasopharyngeal or oropharyngeal swab from every participant. Participants in the prospective study had the option to provide additional blood draws and questionnaires over a roughly 2-month period. Blood samples from the prospective study were shipped frozen or at room temperature prior to DNA extraction.

This clone was recorded once. Its antigen is still unknown. No base quality information exists; no much larger clone differs at one position. TCRbeta CDR3 regions were amplified from genomic DNA using the immunoSEQ Assay, a bias-controlled multiplex PCR. Concerning the study's data processing: The number of nucleated cells in each sample was estimated from the amplification of reference gene primers within the assay. To quantify the absolute abundance of each unique TCRbeta CDR3 rearrangement, sequence reads were collapsed and filtered. For each sample, productive Simpson clonality was calculated as the square root of Simpson's diversity index over productive rearrangements. TCRdb stores this immuneACCESS table with in-frame sequences only. Part of the clones is absent; in the studies checked, under half of the shortfall reflects unresolved V genes, and no reason is known for the rest. That table furnishes V, J and clone size, whereas the DNA furnished D and trimming. The table for this sample lists about 250,000 clones; about 87% of them were counted only once. The ten most abundant clones make up less than 3% of the sample.

Material: PBMCs or T cells enriched from blood (not recorded which). Recombination joined TRBV6-2 or TRBV6-3 with TRBJ1-6, with TRBD1 matching 7 junction bases. The source is a woman between 45 and 65 years old who had recovered from COVID-19. The CDR3 region has the sequence CASSYSGQHNSPLHF. Read as DNA, the sequence is TGTGCCAGCAGTTACTCGGGACAGCATAATTCACCCCTCCACTTT.